This T cell receptor beta chain was sequenced for a study of cytomegalovirus exposure and HLA in healthy donors. In regard to this clone: Its specificity is unknown.

The PCR used 60 Vbeta and 13 Jbeta primers. The table came from immunoSEQ multiplex PCR; TCRdb's copy has only in-frame clones and leaves some out. The data show 150,000 to 200,000 clones, with approximately 85% seen just once and 0.8% held by the top ten. Trimming shortened V by 6 bases and J by 4 bases, and 22 bases separated the two germline ends. Germline CDR1 and CDR2: SQVTM and ANQGSEA. This CDR3 is built from 15 residues. Study findings and constraints: Within an earlier analysis, most TCR beta V segments proved productive either about 87% or about 30% of the time.

Sequencing was done on a sample of PBMCs. This chain links TRBV29-1 with TRBJ2-7, with D possibly matching TRBD2 (5 bases). The sequence was obtained from a woman younger than 35 in good health and CMV-seronegative. The CDR3 loop is CSVEVAAEDLYEQYF. The DNA of the CDR3 is TGCAGCGTGGAGGTGGCGGCGGAGGACCTTTACGAGCAGTACTTC.